The clone carrying this T cell receptor beta chain was found a few times. The germline gives CDR1 MNHEY, CDR2 SVGAGI. Losses at the gene ends were 2 bases for V and 7 bases for J; bases not matched to a gene: 5. The CDR3 is 15 residues long. This entry is derived from a study of blood T cell repertoires in COVID-19. Whole-study context: Both acute and convalescent COVID-19 samples were obtained from the United States, Italy and Spain. The analysed material was cDNA or gDNA that came from T cells, B-cell-depleted T cells, or PBMCs.

Original processing methods: Estimated nucleated cell counts came from reference gene primer amplification. Assay: immunoSEQ multiplex PCR; the TCRdb copy retains only in-frame clones and omits some. That table furnishes V, J and clone size, whereas the DNA furnished D and trimming. The sample contains approximately 93,000 clones, about 90% of which appear only once. The specimen sequenced was peripheral blood. This chain uses TRBV6-5 with TRBJ1-6; the match to TRBD1 covers 7 bases. The clonotype originates from a man in his fifties or sixties with COVID-19, enrolled during active disease. As DNA, the CDR3 is TGTGCCAGCAGTTACGTGACAGGGAGGAATTCACCCCTCCACTTT. It yields the protein CASSYVTGRNSPLHF.